The subject of this entry is one T cell receptor (beta chain). What it binds is unknown. This table comes from immunoSEQ multiplex PCR, and its TCRdb copy is limited to in-frame clones, with some not included. Of approximately 110,000 clones in the sample, roughly 85% are singletons; the top ten hold over 2%. V dropped 3 bases and J dropped 9 bases, with 18 bases sitting between them. Germline-derived CDR1 and CDR2 are MNHEY and SMNVEV (reference sequence). This CDR3 is built from 15 residues. The data originate from a study of T cell responses to AZD1222 COVID-19 vaccine. Study results and limitations: Repertoires were collected only later (after the peak T cell response had occurred). Unmutated variant regions reportedly attract nearly half of all spike-specific TCRs. Only five or six AZD1222 recipients tested seropositive at baseline.

The V and J genes are TRBV27 and TRBJ2-1, with D possibly being TRBD1 (5 bases). The sequenced sample was peripheral blood, obtained 28 days after the second AZD1222 dose. The source is an adult who received the AZD1222 COVID-19 vaccine. The CDR3 bases are TGTGCCAGCAGTTTTTTGACTCCAGGGAATGGTGAGCAGTTCTTC. It translates to CASSFLTPGNGEQFF.